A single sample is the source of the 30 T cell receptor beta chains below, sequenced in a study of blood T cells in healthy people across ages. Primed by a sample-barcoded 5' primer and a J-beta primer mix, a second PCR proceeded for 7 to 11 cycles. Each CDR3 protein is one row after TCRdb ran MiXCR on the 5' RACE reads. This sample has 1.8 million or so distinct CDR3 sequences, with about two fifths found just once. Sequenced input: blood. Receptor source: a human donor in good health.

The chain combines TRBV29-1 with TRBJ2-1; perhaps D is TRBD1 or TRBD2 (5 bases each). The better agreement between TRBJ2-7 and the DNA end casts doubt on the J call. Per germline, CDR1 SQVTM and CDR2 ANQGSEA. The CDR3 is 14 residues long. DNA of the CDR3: TGCAGCGTCATGTCAGGGACGAGGTACAATGAGCAGTACTTC. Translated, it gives CSVMSGTRYNEQYF.

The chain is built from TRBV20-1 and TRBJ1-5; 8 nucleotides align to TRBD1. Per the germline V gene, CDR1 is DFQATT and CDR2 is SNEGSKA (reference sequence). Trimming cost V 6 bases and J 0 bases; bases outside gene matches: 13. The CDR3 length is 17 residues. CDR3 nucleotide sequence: TGCAGTGCCCTGAGACAGGGGCAGCCCCTTAGCAATCAGCCCCAGCATTTT. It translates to CSALRQGQPLSNQPQHF.

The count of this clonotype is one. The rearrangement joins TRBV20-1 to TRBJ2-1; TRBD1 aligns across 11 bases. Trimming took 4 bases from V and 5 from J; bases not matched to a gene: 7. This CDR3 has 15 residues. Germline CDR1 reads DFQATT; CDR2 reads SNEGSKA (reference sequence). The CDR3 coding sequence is TGCAGTGCTAATACCGGGACAGGGGGGGACAATGAGCAGTTCTTC. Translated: CSANTGTGGDNEQFF.

The CDR3 loop reads CATSDQGQGYGYTF. For the CDR3, the DNA is TGTGCCACCAGTGACCAAGGACAGGGTTACGGCTACACCTTC. The chain is built from TRBV24-1 and TRBJ1-2, with TRBD1 matching over 8 bases. The CDR3 is 14 amino acids. V trimming: 4 bases; J trimming: 8 bases; junction bases outside the gene matches: 8. Germline V CDR1 and CDR2: KGHDR, SFDVKD.

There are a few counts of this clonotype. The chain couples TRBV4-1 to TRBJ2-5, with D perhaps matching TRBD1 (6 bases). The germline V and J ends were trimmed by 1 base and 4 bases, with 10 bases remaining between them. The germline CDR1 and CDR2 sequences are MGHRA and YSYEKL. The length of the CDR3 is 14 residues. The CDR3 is CASSQGVGGETQYF. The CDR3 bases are TGCGCCAGCAGCCAAGGGGTAGGGGGAGAGACCCAGTACTTC.

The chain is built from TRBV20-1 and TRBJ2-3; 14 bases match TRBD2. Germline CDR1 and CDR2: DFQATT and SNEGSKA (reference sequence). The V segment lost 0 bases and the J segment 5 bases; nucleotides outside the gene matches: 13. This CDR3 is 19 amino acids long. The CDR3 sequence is CSARDRPGLAGVFVDTQYF. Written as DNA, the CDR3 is TGCAGTGCTAGAGATCGCCCGGGACTAGCGGGGGTGTTTGTAGATACGCAGTATTTT.

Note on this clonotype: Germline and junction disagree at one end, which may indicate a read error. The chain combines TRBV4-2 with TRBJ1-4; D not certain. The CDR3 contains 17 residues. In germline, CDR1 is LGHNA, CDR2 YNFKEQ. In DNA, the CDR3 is TGTGCCAGCGGCCAAGATGGTAGGACCCGCTCTAATGAAAAACTGTTTTTT. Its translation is CASGQDGRTRSNEKLFF.

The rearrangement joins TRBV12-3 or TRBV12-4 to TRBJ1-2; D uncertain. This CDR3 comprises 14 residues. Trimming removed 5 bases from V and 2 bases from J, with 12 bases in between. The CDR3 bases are TGTGCCAGCAGTCCCCGACGGGAAAACTATGGCTACACCTTC. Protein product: CASSPRRENYGYTF.

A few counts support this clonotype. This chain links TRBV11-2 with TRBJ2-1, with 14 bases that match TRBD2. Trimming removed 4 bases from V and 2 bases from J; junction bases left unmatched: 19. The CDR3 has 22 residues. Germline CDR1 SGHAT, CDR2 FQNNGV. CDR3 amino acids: CASSYAGTSGGGVLGAYNEQFF. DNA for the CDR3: TGTGCCAGCAGCTATGCCGGGACTAGCGGGGGAGGGGTTCTAGGGGCCTACAATGAGCAGTTCTTC.

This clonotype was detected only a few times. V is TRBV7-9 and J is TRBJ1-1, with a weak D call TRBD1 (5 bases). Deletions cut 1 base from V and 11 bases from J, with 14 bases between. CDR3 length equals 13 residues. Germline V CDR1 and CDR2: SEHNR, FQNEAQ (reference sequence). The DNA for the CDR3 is TGTGCCAGCAGCTTAGATCAGGGTAGAGTTGCTTTCTTT. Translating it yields CASSLDQGRVAFF.

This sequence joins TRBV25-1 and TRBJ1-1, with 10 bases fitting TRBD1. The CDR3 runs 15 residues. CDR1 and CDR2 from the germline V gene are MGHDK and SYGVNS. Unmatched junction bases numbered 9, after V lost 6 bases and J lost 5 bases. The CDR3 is CASSPGDRGRTEAFF. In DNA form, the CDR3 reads TGTGCCAGCAGCCCGGGGGACAGGGGCAGAACTGAAGCTTTCTTT.

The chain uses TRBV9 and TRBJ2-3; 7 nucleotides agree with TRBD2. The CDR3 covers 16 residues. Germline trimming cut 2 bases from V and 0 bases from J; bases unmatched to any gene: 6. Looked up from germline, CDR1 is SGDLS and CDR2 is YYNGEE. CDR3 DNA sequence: TGTGCCAGCAGCGTGGCTAGCGGTGCTAGCACAGATACGCAGTATTTT. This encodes CASSVASGASTDTQYF.

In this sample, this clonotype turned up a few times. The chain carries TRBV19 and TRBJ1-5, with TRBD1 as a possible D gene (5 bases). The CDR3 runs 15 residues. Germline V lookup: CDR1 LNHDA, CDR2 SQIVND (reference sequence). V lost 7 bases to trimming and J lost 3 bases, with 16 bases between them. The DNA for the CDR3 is TGTGCCAGTACTAGTTCCGGGGCAGTCAATCAGCCCCAGCATTTT. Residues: CASTSSGAVNQPQHF.

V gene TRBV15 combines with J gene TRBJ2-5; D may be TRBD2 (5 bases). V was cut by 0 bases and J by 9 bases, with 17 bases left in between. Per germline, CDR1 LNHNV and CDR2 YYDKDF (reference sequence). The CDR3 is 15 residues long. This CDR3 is CATSRDKASDGAQYF. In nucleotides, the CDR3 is TGTGCCACCAGCAGAGATAAGGCCTCCGACGGGGCCCAGTACTTC.

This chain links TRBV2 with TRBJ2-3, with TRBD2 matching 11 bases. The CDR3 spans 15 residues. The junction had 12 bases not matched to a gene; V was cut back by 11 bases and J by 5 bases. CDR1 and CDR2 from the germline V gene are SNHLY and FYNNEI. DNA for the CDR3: TGTGCCGCCGTAGAACTAGCGGGGGCCGGAGATACGCAGTATTTT. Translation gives CAAVELAGAGDTQYF.

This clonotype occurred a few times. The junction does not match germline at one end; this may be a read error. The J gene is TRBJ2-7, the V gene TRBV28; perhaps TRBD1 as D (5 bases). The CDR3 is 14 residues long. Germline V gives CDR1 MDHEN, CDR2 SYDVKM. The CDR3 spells CASSRTQGSHEQYF. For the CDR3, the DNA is TGTGCCAGCAGCCGCACTCAGGGCTCCCACGAGCAGTACTTC.

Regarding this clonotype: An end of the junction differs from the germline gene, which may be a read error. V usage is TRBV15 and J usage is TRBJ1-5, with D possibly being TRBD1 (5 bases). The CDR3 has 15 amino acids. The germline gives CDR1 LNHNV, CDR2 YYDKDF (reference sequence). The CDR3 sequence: CAASRDMGVGQPQHF. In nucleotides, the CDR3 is TGTGCCGCCAGCAGAGATATGGGGGTCGGCCAGCCCCAGCATTTT.

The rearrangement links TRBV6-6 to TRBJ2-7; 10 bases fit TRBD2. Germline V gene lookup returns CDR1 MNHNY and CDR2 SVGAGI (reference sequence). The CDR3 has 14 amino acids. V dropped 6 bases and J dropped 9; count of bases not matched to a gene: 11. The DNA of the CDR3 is TGTGCCAGCAGCCGCCTCGGGACTAGCGCCAGGCAGTACTTC. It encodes CASSRLGTSARQYF.

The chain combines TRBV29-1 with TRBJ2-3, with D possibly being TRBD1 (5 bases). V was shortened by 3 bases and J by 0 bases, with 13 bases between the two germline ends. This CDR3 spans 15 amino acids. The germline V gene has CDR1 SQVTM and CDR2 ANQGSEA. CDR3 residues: CSVDWGLPSTDTQYF. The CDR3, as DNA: TGCAGCGTTGATTGGGGCCTCCCGAGCACAGATACGCAGTATTTT.

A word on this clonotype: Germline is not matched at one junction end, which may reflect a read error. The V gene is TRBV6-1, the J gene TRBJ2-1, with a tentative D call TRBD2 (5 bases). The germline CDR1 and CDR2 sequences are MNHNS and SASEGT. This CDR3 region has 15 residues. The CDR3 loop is CASSEASWAGNERFF. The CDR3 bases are TGTGCCAGCAGTGAAGCCAGTTGGGCCGGGAATGAGCGGTTCTTC.

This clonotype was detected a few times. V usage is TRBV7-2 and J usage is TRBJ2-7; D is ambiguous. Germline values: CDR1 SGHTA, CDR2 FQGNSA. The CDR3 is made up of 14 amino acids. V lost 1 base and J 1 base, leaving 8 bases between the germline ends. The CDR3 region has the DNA TGTGCCAGCAGCTTAGGGCCCAGATCCTACGAGCAGTACTTC. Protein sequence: CASSLGPRSYEQYF. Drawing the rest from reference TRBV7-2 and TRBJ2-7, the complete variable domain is GAGVSQSPSNKVTEKGKDVELRCDPISGHTALYWYRQSLGQGLEFLIYFQGNSAPDKSGLPSDRFSAERTGGSVSTLTIQRTQQEDSAVYLCASSLGPRSYEQYFGPGTRLTVT.

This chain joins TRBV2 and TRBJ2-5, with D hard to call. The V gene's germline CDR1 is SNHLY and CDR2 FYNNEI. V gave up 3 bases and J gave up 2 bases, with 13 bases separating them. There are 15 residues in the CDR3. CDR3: CASSEYDSEQETQYF. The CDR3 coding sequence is TGTGCCAGCAGTGAGTACGATTCGGAACAAGAGACCCAGTACTTC.

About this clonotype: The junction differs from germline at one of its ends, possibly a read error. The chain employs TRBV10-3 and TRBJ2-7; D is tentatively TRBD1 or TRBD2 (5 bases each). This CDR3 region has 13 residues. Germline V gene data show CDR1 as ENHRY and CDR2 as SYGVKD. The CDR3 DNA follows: TGTGCCAGCAGTGCCTCGGGACCTTACGAGCAGTACTTC. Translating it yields CASSASGPYEQYF.

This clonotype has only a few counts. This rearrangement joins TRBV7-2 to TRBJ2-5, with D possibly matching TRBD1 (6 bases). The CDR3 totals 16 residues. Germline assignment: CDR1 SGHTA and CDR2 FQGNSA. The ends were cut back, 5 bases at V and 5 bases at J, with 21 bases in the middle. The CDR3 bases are TGTGCCAGCAGCGCACGACCGGCAGGGGTTCGGGAGACCCAGTACTTC. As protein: CASSARPAGVRETQYF.

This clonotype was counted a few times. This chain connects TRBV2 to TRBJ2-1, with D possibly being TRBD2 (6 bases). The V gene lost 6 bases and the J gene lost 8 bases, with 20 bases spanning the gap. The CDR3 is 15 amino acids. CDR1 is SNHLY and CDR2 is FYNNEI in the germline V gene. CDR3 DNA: TGTGCCAGCAGCGTGCAGGTCCCCACGGGGGATGAGCAGTTCTTC. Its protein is CASSVQVPTGDEQFF.

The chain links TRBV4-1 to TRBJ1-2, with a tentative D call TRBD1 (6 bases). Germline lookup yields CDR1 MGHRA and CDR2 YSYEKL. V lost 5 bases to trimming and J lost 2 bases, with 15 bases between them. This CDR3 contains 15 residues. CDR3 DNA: TGCGCCAGCAGCTCCCGCGGGGGCGCCAACTATGGCTACACCTTC. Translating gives CASSSRGGANYGYTF.

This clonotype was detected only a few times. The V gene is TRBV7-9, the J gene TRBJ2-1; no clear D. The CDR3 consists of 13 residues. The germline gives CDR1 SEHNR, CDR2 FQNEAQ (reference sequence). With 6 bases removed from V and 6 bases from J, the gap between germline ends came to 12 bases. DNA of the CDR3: TGTGCCAGCAGTCACGACAACTCCAATGAGCAGTTCTTC. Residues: CASSHDNSNEQFF.

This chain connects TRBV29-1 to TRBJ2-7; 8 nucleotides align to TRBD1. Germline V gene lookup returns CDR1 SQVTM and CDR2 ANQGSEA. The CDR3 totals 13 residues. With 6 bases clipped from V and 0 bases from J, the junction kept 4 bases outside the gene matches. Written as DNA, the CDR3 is TGCAGCGTGAGACAGGGGCCCTCCTACGAGCAGTACTTC. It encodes CSVRQGPSYEQYF.

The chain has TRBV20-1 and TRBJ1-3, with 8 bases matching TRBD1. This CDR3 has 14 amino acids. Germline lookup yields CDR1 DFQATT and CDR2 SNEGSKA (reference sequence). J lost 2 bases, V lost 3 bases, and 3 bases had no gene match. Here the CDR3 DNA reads TGCAGTGCTAGGGGGACAGGTCCTGGAAACACCATATATTTT. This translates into CSARGTGPGNTIYF.

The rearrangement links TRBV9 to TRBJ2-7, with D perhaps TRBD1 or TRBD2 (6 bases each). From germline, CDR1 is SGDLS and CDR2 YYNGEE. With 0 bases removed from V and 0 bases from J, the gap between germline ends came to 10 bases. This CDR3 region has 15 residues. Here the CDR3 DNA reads TGTGCCAGCAGCGTAGGTACGGGGGCCTCCTACGAGCAGTACTTC. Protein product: CASSVGTGASYEQYF.